This T cell receptor beta chain emerged from a study of cytomegalovirus exposure and HLA in healthy donors. Findings of the study overall: Information on immune exposure was restricted to one variable (CMV serostatus).

As for this clone: Its antigen is not identified.

V shed 8 bases and J shed 2 bases, with 13 bases lying between them. Germline V lookup: CDR1 ENHRY, CDR2 SYGVKD. CDR3 length equals 14 residues. This PCR relied on a set of 60 Vbeta primers and 13 Jbeta primers. This table comes from immunoSEQ multiplex PCR, and its TCRdb copy is limited to in-frame clones, with some not included. Of about 51,000 clones in the sample, 65% to 85% were seen once. This sequence joins TRBV10-3 and TRBJ1-3; D perhaps matches TRBD1 (5 bases). This receptor was obtained from a boy younger than 18 in good health and CMV-seropositive. Sequencing input: PBMCs. CDR3 DNA sequence: TGTGCCATCCGTGCAGGGATTCCTGGAAACACCATATATTTT. Its translation is CAIRAGIPGNTIYF.